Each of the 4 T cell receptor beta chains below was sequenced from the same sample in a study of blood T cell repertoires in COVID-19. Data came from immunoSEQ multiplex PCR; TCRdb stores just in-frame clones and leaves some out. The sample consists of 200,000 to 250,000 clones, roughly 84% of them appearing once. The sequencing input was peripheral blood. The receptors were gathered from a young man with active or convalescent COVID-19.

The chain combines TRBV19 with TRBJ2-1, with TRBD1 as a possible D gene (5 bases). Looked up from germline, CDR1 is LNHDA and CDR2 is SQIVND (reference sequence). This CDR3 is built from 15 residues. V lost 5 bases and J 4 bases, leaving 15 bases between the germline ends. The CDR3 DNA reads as TGTGCCAGTAGTCTCGACAGAGGACCTTACAATGAGCAGTTCTTC. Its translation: CASSLDRGPYNEQFF.

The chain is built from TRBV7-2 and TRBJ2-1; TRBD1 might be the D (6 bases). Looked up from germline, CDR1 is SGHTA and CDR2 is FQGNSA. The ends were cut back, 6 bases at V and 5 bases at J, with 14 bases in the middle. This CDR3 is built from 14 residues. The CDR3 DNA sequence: TGTGCCAGCAGTCTCGGTAGGGGGAACAATGAGCAGTTCTTC. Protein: CASSLGRGNNEQFF.

The CDR3 DNA follows: TGTGCCAGCAGCCGGGGCGGGGGGGCTTACAATGAGCAGTTCTTC. Translating it yields CASSRGGGAYNEQFF. This chain connects TRBV7-2 to TRBJ2-1; TRBD2 agrees at 9 bases. CDR3 length equals 15 residues. The V and J ends lost 5 bases and 4 bases, in that order; junction bases with no gene match: 6. The germline CDR1 and CDR2 sequences are SGHTA and FQGNSA.

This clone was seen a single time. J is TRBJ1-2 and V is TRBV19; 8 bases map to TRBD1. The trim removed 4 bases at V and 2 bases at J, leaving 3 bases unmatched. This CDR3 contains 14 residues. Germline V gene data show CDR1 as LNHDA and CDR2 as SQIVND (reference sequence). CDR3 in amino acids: CASSTQGGNYGYTF. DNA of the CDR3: TGTGCCAGTAGTACACAGGGGGGGAACTATGGCTACACCTTC.